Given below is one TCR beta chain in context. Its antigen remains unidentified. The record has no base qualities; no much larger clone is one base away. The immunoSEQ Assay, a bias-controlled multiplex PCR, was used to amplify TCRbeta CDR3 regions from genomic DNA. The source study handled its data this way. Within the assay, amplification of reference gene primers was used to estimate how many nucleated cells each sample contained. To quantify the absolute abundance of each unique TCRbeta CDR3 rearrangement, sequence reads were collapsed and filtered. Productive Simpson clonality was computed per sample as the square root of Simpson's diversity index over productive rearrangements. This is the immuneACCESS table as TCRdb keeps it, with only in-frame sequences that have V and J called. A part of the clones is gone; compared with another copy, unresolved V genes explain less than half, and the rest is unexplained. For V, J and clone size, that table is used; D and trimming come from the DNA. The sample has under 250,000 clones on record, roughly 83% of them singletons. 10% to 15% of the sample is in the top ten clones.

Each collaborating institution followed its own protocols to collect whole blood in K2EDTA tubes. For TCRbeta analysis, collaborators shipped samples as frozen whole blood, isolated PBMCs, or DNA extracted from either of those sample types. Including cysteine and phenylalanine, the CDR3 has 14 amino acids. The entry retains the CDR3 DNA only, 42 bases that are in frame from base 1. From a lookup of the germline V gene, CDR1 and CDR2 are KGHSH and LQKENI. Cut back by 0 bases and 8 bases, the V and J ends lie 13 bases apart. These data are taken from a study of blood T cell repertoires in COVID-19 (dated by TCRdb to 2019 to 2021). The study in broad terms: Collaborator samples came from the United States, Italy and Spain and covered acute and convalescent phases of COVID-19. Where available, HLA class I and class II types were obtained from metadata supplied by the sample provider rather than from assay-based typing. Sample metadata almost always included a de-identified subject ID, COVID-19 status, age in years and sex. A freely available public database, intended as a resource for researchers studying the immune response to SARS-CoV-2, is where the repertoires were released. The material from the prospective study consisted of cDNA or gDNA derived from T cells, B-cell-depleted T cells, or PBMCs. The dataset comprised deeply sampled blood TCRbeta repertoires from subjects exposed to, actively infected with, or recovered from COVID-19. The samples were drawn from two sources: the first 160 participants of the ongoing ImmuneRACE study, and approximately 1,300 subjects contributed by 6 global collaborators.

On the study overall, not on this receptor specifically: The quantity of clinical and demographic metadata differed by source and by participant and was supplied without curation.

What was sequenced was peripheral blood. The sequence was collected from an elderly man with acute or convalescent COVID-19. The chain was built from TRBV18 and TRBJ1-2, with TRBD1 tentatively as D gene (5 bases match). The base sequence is TGTGCCAGCTCACCACCGGTCGGGGGTTGGGGCTACACCTTC. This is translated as CASSPPVGGWGYTF.